Presented here are 2 T cell receptor beta chains from one specimen sequenced in a study of radiotherapy plus CTLA-4 blockade in lung cancer. Assay: immunoSEQ multiplex PCR; the TCRdb copy retains only in-frame clones and omits some. The table includes approximately 81,000 clones, over 70% detected once. The starting material was peripheral blood, obtained from a patient treated with radiotherapy plus ipilimumab. The source of these receptors is a human donor with non-small cell lung cancer who had a partial response to radiotherapy plus ipilimumab. Some clones in this sample may be carry-over from other donors' samples.

The chain couples TRBV5-4 to TRBJ2-1; 16 bases align to TRBD2. This CDR3 is 16 amino acids long. Trimming at V came to 2 bases and at J to 11 bases, leaving 7 bases not matched to a gene. Germline V CDR1 and CDR2: SGHNT, YYREEE (reference sequence). The CDR3 protein is CASSLTPGLAGGKQFF. CDR3 bases: TGTGCCAGCAGCTTAACCCCGGGACTAGCGGGGGGGAAGCAGTTCTTC.

This rearrangement joins TRBV5-5 to TRBJ2-1; no clear D gene. Germline lookup yields CDR1 SGHKS and CDR2 YYEKEE (reference sequence). Trimming left V 0 bases short and J 0 bases short, with 7 bases between. The CDR3 sequence is 15 residues long. The DNA for the CDR3 is TGTGCCAGCAGCTTGGAATACAACTCCTACAATGAGCAGTTCTTC. The encoded protein is CASSLEYNSYNEQFF.